This TCR beta chain originates from a study of cytomegalovirus exposure and HLA in healthy donors. Regarding the study as a whole: An analysis was carried out later, and it reportedly showed fewer N-insertions in an Asian-associated ancestry cluster than the 666-donor mean. Presence/absence analyses supposed approximately even sequencing depth among donors. It was about 180 TCR beta chains that were listed as cytomegalovirus-associated.

Only a few counts were recorded for this clone. Its matching antigen is unknown. Germline CDR1 and CDR2: MNHNS and SASEGT. CDR3 length: 12 amino acids. V lost 6 bases and J 4 bases, leaving 6 bases between the germline ends. The PCR made use of 60 Vbeta and 13 Jbeta primers. The assay was immunoSEQ multiplex PCR, and TCRdb's table has in-frame clones only and misses some. Of roughly 120,000 clones listed, 9.5% are singletons. V gene TRBV6-1 combines with J gene TRBJ2-2, with unresolved D. This clonotype was obtained from a man aged 30-40 years in good health and CMV-seronegative. Sequencing was carried out using PBMCs. The CDR3 loop is CASSRFTGELFF. CDR3 DNA: TGTGCCAGCAGCAGATTCACCGGGGAGCTGTTTTTT.